This entry describes one TCR beta chain. This clonotype was recorded at least ten times. No cognate antigen has been identified for it. Base qualities are not recorded, but no much larger clone differs from it by a single base. TCR alpha and beta CDR3 regions were amplified with the iRepertoire nested amplicon-rescue multiplex PCR (arm-PCR) platform from RNA. The input for one-step reverse transcription and amplification was about 95-450 ng of either tissue mRNA or PBMC total RNA. Following bead purification, Illumina adapters were added through a secondary multiplex PCR, and the libraries were then gel-purified between 200 and 400 bp. The libraries contained internal 6-nucleotide barcodes that were used for demultiplexing. Libraries were sequenced on an Illumina MiSeq with 2x220 or 2x250 nucleotide paired-end reads. The study's processing was this. Paired reads were merged using FLASH 1.2.11 and were aligned to the GRCh37 human genome using BWA-MEM, after which TRA and TRB reads were extracted. An IMGT-derived reference of cassette sequences and CDR3 motifs, with pseudogenes included, was used for V and J assignment. Three-frame translation of reads was performed, and productive CDR3s were defined as those with a C...FGXG motif and no stop codons. A clonotype was defined as a unique combination of a V-J cassette pair and a CDR3 amino acid sequence. Filtering of reads was based on Hamming distance, with the threshold set by the sequence error rate of each sample in mapped regions. Clones were called with MiXCR by TCRdb after fastp trimmed the public reads at Q25, and only in-frame beta chains were retained. CDR3 protein duplicates are merged, each entry listing the most common genes and DNA. TCRdb, not the authors, supplied the V and J calls. Present in this sample are roughly 100,000 distinct CDR3 sequences, about 40% of which were seen just once. 30% to 40% of the sample goes to the ten largest clones.

This sample is part of a study of glioma-infiltrating T cells (dated by TCRdb to the mid-2010s). Concerning the study at large: TCR alpha- and beta-chain repertoires were sequenced from glioma tissue, non-neoplastic brain tissue and matched peripheral blood mononuclear cells. Each tissue-infiltrating repertoire was compared with the same patient's peripheral blood repertoire to measure divergence between tissue and blood T-cell populations. Three low-grade glioma patients, several primary glioblastoma patients, and three non-glioma patients who contributed non-neoplastic brain tissue made up the paired cohort.

The CDR3, from cysteine to phenylalanine, totals 13 residues. Only the CDR3 DNA stays, 39 bases, in frame from base 1. V is cut by 5 bases and J by 0 bases, and the space between the germline ends is 10 bases. Taken from the germline V gene, the CDR1 and CDR2 loops are SQVTM and ANQGSEA. What the research found in general, with its limitations: VJ-independent divergence between tissue and blood was below expectation in non-neoplastic patients but above expectation in all gliomas, especially low-grade gliomas. Very few CDR3 sequences were found to be shared between tissue and blood, and this scarcity was attributed to high CDR3 diversity and limited sampling. Group comparisons rested on small numbers: three non-neoplastic, three low-grade glioma and seven or eight glioblastoma patients.

In this chain, TRBV29-1 is recombined with TRBJ1-1, with TRBD1 perhaps the D gene, on 6 matching bases. Source material: glioma tissue, nonneoplastic brain tissue, or PBMCs (not recorded which). The clonotype was recovered from a human donor with low-grade glioma or glioblastoma, undergoing nonglioma brain surgery, or in good health (not recorded which). The nucleotides read TGCAGCGTTACGGGACATCTGAACACTGAAGCTTTCTTT. Protein translation: CSVTGHLNTEAFF.